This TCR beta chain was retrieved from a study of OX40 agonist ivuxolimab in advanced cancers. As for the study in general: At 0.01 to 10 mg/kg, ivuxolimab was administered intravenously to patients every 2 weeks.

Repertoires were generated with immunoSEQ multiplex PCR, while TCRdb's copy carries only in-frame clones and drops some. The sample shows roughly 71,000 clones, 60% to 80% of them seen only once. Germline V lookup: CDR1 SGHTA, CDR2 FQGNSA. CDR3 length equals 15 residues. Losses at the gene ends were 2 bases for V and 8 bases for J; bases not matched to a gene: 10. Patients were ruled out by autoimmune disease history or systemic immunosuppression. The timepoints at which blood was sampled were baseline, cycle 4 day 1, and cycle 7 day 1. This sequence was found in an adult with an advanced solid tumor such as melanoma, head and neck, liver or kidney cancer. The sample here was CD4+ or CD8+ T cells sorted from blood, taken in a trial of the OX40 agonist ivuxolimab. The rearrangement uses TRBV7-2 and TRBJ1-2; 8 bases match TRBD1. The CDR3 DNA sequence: TGTGCCAGCAGCTTATCCCTTGGGACAGGAAAAGGCTACACCTTC. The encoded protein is CASSLSLGTGKGYTF.